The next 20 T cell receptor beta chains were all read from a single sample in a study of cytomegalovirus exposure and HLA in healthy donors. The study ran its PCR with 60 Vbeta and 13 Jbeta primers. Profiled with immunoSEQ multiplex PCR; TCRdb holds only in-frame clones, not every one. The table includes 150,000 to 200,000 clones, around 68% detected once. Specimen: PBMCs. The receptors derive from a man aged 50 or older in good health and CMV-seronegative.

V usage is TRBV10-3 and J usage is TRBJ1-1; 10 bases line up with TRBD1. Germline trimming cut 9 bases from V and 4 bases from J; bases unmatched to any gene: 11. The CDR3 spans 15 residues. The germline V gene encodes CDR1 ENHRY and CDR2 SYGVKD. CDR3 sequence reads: CAMRGSGTGATEAFF. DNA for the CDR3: TGTGCCATGAGAGGTTCCGGGACAGGGGCCACTGAAGCTTTCTTT.

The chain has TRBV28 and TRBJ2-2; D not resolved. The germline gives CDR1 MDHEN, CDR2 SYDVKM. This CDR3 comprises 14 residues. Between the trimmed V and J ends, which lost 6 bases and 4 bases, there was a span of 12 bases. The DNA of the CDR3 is TGTGCCAGCAGCGGTCTCATGAGCACCGGGGAGCTGTTTTTT. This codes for CASSGLMSTGELFF.

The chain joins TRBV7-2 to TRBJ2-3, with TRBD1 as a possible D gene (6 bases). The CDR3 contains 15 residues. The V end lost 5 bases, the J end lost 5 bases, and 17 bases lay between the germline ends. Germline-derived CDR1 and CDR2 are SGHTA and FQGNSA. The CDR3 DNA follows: TGTGCCAGCAGCCCGATAAGGGGGTGGGTAGATACGCAGTATTTT. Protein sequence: CASSPIRGWVDTQYF.

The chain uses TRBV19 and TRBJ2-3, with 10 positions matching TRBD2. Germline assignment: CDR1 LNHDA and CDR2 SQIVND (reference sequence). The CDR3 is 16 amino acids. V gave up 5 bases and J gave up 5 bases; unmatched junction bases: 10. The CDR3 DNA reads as TGTGCCAGTAGTCCCTCGGGAGCGGGGGGGCTAGATACGCAGTATTTT. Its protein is CASSPSGAGGLDTQYF.

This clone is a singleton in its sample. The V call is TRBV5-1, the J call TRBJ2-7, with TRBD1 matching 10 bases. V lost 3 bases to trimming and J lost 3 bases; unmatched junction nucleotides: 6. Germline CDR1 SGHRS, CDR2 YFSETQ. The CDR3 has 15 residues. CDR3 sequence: CASSSGTGDLYEQYF. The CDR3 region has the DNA TGCGCCAGCAGCTCCGGGACAGGGGACCTCTACGAGCAGTACTTC.

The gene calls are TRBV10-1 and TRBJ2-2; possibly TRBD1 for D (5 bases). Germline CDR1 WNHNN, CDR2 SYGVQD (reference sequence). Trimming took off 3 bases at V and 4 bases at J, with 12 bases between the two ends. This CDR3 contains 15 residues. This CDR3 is CASSDARVGTGELFF. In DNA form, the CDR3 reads TGCGCCAGCAGTGATGCCAGGGTGGGCACCGGGGAGCTGTTTTTT.

The CDR3 nucleotides are TGTGCCAGCAGCTTTCCAGGGGGAACTAGCACAGATACGCAGTATTTT. It translates to CASSFPGGTSTDTQYF. This chain uses TRBV7-9 with TRBJ2-3; 7 positions agree with TRBD1. V shed 3 bases and J 0 bases; nucleotides not matched to a gene: 6. This CDR3 is 16 amino acids long. The germline V gene has CDR1 SEHNR and CDR2 FQNEAQ (reference sequence).

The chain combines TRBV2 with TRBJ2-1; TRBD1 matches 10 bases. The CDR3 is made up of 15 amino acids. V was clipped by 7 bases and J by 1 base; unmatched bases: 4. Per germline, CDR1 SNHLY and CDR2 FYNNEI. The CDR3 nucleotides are TGTGCCAGCATCCCGGGACAGGGGTCCTACAATGAGCAGTTCTTC. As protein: CASIPGQGSYNEQFF.

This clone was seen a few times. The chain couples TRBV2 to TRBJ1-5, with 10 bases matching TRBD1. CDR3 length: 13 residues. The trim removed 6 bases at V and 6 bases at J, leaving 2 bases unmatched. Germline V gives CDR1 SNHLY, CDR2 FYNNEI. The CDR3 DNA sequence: TGTGCCAGCAGGGACAGGGGGTTTCAGCCCCAGCATTTT. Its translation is CASRDRGFQPQHF.

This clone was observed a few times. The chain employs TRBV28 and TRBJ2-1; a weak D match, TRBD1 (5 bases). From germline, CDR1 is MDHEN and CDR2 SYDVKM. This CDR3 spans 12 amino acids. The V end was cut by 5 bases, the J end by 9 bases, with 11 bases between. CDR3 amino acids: CASSAPGLEQFF. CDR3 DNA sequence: TGTGCCAGCAGTGCTCCAGGGCTTGAGCAGTTCTTC.

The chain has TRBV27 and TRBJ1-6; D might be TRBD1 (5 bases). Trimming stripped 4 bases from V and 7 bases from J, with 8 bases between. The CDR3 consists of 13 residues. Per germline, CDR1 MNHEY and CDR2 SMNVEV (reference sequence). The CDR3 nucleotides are TGTGCCAGCAGTTGGGACTGGAATTCACCCCTCCACTTT. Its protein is CASSWDWNSPLHF.

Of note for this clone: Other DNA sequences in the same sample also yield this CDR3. CDR3 residues: CASSPGQGYTGELFF. The DNA for the CDR3 is TGTGCCAGCAGTCCGGGACAGGGGTACACCGGGGAGCTGTTTTTT. This chain connects TRBV7-9 to TRBJ2-2; 10 bases match TRBD1. The CDR3 is made up of 15 amino acids. The V segment lost 6 bases and the J segment 3 bases; nucleotides outside the gene matches: 4. Germline values: CDR1 SEHNR, CDR2 FQNEAQ (reference sequence).

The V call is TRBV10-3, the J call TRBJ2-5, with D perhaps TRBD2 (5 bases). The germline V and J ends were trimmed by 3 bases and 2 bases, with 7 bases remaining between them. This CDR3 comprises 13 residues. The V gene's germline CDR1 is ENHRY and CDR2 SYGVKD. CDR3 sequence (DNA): TGTGCCATCAGTGATAGCGAGCAAGAGACCCAGTACTTC. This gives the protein CAISDSEQETQYF.

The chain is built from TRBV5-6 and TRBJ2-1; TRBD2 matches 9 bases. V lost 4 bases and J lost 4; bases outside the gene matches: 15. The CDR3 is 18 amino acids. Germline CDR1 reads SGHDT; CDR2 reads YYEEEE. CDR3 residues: CASSPTRELAGLYNEQFF. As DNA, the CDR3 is TGTGCCAGCAGCCCAACTCGAGAACTAGCGGGCCTTTACAATGAGCAGTTCTTC.

CDR3 in DNA: TGTGCCAGCAGCTTACAGGGGGCCGGGAGAGGTGAGCAGTTCTTC. This translates into CASSLQGAGRGEQFF. This sequence joins TRBV11-2 and TRBJ2-1, with TRBD1 matching 8 bases. This CDR3 is 15 amino acids long. Germline CDR1 SGHAT, CDR2 FQNNGV. J lost 9 bases, V lost 2 bases, and 9 bases had no gene match. The full variable domain, its missing parts supplied by reference TRBV11-2 and TRBJ2-1, is EAGVAQSPRYKIIEKRQSVAFWCNPISGHATLYWYQQILGQGPKLLIQFQNNGVVDDSQLPKDRFSAERLKGVDSTLKIQPAKLEDSAVYLCASSLQGAGRGEQFFGPGTRLTVL.

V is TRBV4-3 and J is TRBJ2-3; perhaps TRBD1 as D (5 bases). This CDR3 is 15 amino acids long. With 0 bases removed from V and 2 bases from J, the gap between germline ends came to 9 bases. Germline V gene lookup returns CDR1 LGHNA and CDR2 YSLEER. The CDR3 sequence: CASSQEAGPTDTQYF. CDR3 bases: TGCGCCAGCAGCCAAGAGGCAGGGCCCACAGATACGCAGTATTTT.

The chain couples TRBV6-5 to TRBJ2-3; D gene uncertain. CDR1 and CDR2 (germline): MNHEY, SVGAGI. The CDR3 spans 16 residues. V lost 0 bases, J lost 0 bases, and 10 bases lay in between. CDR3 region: CASSYSIFTSTDTQYF. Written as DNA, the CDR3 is TGTGCCAGCAGTTACTCTATATTTACTAGCACAGATACGCAGTATTTT.

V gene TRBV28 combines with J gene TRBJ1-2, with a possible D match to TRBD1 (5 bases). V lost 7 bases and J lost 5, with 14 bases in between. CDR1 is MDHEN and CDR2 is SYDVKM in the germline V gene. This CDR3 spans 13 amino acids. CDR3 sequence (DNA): TGTGCCAGCAATGGCGGGACGGAGTATGGCTACACCTTC. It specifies CASNGGTEYGYTF.

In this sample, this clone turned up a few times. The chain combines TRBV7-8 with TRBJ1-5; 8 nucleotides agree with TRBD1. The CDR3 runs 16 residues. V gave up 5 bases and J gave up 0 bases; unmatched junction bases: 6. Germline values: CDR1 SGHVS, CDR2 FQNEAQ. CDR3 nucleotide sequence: TGTGCCAGCAGCACGCAGGGGGCCTATAGCAATCAGCCCCAGCATTTT. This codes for CASSTQGAYSNQPQHF.

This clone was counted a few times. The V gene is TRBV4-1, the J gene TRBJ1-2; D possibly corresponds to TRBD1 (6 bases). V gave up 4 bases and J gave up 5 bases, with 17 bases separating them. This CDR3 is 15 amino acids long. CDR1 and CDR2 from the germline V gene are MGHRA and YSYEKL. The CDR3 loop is CASSPIPEGGYGYTF. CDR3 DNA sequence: TGCGCCAGCAGCCCCATCCCGGAGGGGGGGTATGGCTACACCTTC.